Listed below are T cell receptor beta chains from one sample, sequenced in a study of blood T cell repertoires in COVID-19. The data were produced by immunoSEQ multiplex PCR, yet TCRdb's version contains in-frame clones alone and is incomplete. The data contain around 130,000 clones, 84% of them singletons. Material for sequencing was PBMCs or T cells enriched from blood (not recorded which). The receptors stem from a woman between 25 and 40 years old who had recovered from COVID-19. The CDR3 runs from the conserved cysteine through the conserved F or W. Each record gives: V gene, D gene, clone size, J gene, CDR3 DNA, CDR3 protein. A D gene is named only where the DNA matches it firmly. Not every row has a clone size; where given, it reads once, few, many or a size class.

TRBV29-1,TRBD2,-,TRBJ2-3,TGCAGCGTTGAAACTAGCGGCACAGATACGCAGTATTTT,CSVETSGTDTQYF
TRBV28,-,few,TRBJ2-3,TGTGCCAGCAGACCGGACTTTCAAGATACGCAGTATTTT,CASRPDFQDTQYF
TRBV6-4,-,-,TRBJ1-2,TGTGCCAGCAGTGAAGCGGAGGGCTATGGCTACACCTTC,CASSEAEGYGYTF
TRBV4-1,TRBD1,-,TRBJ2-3,TGCGCCAGCAGCCGGGGGACAGTAATGTACAATGTTACGCAGTATTTT,CASSRGTVMYNVTQYF
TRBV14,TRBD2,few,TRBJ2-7,TGTGCCAGCAGCCATCTAGCGGGGTCTTCGTCCTACGAGCAGTACTTC,CASSHLAGSSSYEQYF
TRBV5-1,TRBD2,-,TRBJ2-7,TGCGCCAGCAGCTCGAGCGGGAGGGCCTGGGAGCAGTACTTC,CASSSSGRAWEQYF
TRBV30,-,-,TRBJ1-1,TGTGCCTGGAGTCTTTCGGGACATATGAACACTGAAGCTTTCTTT,CAWSLSGHMNTEAFF
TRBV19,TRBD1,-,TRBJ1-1,TGTGCCAGTAGGGTCATGGACAGGGCTAAGGCTGAAGCTTTCTTT,CASRVMDRAKAEAFF
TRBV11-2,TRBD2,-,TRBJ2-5,TGTGCCAGCAGCCCGGGACTAGCGGGGTCAAGGGAGACCCAGTACTTC,CASSPGLAGSRETQYF
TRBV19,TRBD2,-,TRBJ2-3,TGTGCCAGTAGTATTCCTAGCGGGAGGGGAGATACGCAGTATTTT,CASSIPSGRGDTQYF
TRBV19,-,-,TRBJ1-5,TGTGCCAGTAGGGAAACAGGTGCCAATCAGCCCCAGCATTTT,CASRETGANQPQHF
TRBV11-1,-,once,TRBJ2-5,TGTGCCAGCAGCTTTCAACAGTCCACAACAGAGACCCAGTACTTC,CASSFQQSTTETQYF
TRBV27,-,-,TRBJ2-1,TGTGCCAGCAGCCGACTCGTGGACAGCCGACCTGTGGCCTACAATGAGCAGTTCTTC,CASSRLVDSRPVAYNEQFF
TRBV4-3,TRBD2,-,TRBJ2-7,TGCGCCAGCAGCCAAGATAGGGGCGGAGGGAGGGGGCAGTACTTC,CASSQDRGGGRGQYF
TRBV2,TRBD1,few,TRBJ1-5,TGTGCCAGCTCCCCGGGACAGGGGACGATTCAGCCCCAGCATTTT,CASSPGQGTIQPQHF
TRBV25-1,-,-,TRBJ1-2,TGTGCCAGCAGTGCCTTGTTCTATGGCTACACCTTC,CASSALFYGYTF
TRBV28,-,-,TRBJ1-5,TGTGCCAGCACCCTAGGGGGAGATCAGCCCCAGCATTTT,CASTLGGDQPQHF
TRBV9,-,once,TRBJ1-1,TGTGCCAGCAGCGTAGTCGACATGAACACTGAAGCTTTCTTT,CASSVVDMNTEAFF
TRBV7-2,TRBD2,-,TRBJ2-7,TGTGCCAGCAGTCCCCGGACTAGCGGGGTTCGGGAGCAGTACTTC,CASSPRTSGVREQYF
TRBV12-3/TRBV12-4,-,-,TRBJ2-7,TGTGCCAGCAGTTTAAAAGGAAGGAGCGAGCAGTACTTC,CASSLKGRSEQYF
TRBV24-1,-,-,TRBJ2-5,TGTGCCACCAGTGGACTGCTGTCTGGAGAGACCCAGTACTTC,CATSGLLSGETQYF
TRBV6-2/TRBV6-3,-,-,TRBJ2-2,TGTGCCAGCAGTTATCACCCTAGAACCGGGGAGCTGTTTTTT,CASSYHPRTGELFF
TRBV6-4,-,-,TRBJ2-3,TGTGCCAGCAGCCCGTCGGGAAATACAGATACGCAGTATTTT,CASSPSGNTDTQYF
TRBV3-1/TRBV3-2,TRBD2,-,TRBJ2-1,TGTGCCAGCAGCCTCCGGACTAGCTCGGGCTACAATGAGCAGTTCTTC,CASSLRTSSGYNEQFF
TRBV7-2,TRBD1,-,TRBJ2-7,TGTGCCAGCAGCTTAGCCGGGACAGGGGCCCGGGGGCAGTACTTC,CASSLAGTGARGQYF
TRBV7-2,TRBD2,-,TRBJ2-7,TGTGCCAGCAGCTTAGGCCTAGCGGGAGTTGGCGAGCAGTACTTC,CASSLGLAGVGEQYF
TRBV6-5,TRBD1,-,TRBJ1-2,TGTGCCAGCAGGTTACAGGGGGCGGTCTTCTATGGCTACACCTTC,CASRLQGAVFYGYTF
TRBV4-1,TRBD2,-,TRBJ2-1,TGCGCCAGCAGCCAACCTCTAGCGGGACGGGGCAGGGAGCAGTTCTTC,CASSQPLAGRGREQFF
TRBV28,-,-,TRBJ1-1,TGTGCCAGCAGGGAGTACACTGAAGCTTTCTTT,CASREYTEAFF
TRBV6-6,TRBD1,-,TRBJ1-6,TGTGCCAGCAGTTTAGACAGGGCTTGGTCACCCCTCCACTTT,CASSLDRAWSPLHF
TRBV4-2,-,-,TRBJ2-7,TGTGCCAGCCAGCCGGGGACGGGAGTCCCCTACGAGCAGTACTTC,CASQPGTGVPYEQYF
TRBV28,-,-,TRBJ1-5,TGTGCCAGCAGTTTATCTGGCCTACAGGTGGGTCAGCCCCAGCATTTT,CASSLSGLQVGQPQHF
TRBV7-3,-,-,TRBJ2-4,TGTGCCAGCAGCCACATCAAGAAAAACATTCAGTACTTC,CASSHIKKNIQYF
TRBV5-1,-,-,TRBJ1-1,TGCGCCAGCAGCTTGGCCCTATTTGGCACTGAAGCTTTCTTT,CASSLALFGTEAFF
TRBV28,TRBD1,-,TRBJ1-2,TGTGCCAGCCTAGGGACAGAACCCGGCGAAAACTATGGCTACACCTTC,CASLGTEPGENYGYTF
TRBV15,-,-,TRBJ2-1,TGTGCGTACGGGGGCGGGAGTAAGAGGGGTGAGCAGTTCTTC,CAYGGGSKRGEQFF
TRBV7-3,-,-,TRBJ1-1,TGTGCCAGCAGCTTAAATACGGCAGGGAAGAACACTGAAGCTTTCTTT,CASSLNTAGKNTEAFF
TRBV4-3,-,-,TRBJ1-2,TGCGCCAGCAGCCAAGTGTCAGGGCGGTCTGGCTACACCTTC,CASSQVSGRSGYTF
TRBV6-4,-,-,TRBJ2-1,TGTGCCAGCAGGGTACAGTACCGGGATTCCTACAATGAGCAGTTCTTC,CASRVQYRDSYNEQFF
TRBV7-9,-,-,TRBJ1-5,TGTGCCAGCAGCCACAACCGGGACATCAATCAGCCCCAGCATTTT,CASSHNRDINQPQHF
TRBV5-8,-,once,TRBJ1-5,TGTGCCAGCAGCTTATTTTGGGGCACCAATCAGCCCCAGCATTTT,CASSLFWGTNQPQHF
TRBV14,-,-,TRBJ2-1,TGTGCCAGCAGCGAACATCCCGTGTGGAATGAGCAGTTCTTC,CASSEHPVWNEQFF
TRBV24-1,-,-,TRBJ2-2,TGTGCCACCGGGGGCCCCGGGGAGCTGTTTTTT,CATGGPGELFF
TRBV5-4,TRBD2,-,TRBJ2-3,TGTGCCAGCAGCTTGGAGCGGGGAGTGGTGACAGATACGCAGTATTTT,CASSLERGVVTDTQYF
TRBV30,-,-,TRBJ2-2,TGTGCCTGGACGCCCAGGGCCACCGGGGAGCTGTTTTTT,CAWTPRATGELFF
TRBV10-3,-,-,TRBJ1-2,TGTGCCATCAGTGAACCGGGGGTGGCCGATGGCTACACCTTC,CAISEPGVADGYTF
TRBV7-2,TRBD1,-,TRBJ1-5,TGTGCCAGCAGCTTAGACTCTTGGGACAGGGAGCGTCAGCCCCAGCATTTT,CASSLDSWDRERQPQHF
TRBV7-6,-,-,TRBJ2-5,TGTGCCAGCAGCGCGCTATCACCGGAGACCCAGTACTTC,CASSALSPETQYF